This is a list of T cell receptor beta chains from one sample in a study of Graves' ophthalmopathy and Graves' hyperthyroidism. One entry per CDR3 protein, called by TCRdb with MiXCR from the multiplex PCR reads. Here the sample spans hundreds of thousands of distinct CDR3 sequences, 21% being singletons. The sequenced sample was peripheral blood. The receptors derive from a woman aged 18-29 years with stable Graves' hyperthyroidism. Each CDR3 is given with its conserved first and last residue. The order of the fields is V gene, D gene, clone size, J gene, CDR3 DNA, CDR3 protein. The D gene is left open where the match is weak. A row's size may be missing; if present it is once, few, many or a size class.

V: TRBV5-1; D: TRBD2; size: many; J: TRBJ2-5; DNA: TGCGCCAGCAGCTTGGATAAGCGGGAGGGGACCCAGTACTTC; CDR3: CASSLDKREGTQYF
V: TRBV7-8; D: TRBD1; size: -; J: TRBJ1-5; DNA: TGTGCCAGCAGCCCAGGACAGGATCAGCCCCAGCATTTT; CDR3: CASSPGQDQPQHF
V: TRBV4-2; D: -; size: -; J: TRBJ1-1; DNA: TGTGCCAGCAGCCCAAGGCGGGGGGAGACGGACACTGAAGCTTTCTTT; CDR3: CASSPRRGETDTEAFF
V: TRBV6-5; D: -; size: many; J: TRBJ1-5; DNA: TGTGCCAGCAGTTACCCGTCTCCGGCGAACAATCAGCCCCAGCATTTT; CDR3: CASSYPSPANNQPQHF
V: TRBV28; D: TRBD1; size: -; J: TRBJ1-2; DNA: TGTGCCAGCAGACGGGACAGCGCTTCCTATGGCTACACCTTC; CDR3: CASRRDSASYGYTF
V: TRBV19; D: -; size: many; J: TRBJ2-6; DNA: TGTGCCAGTAGTAGGTTTGCTTCTGGGGCCAACGTCCTGACTTTC; CDR3: CASSRFASGANVLTF
V: TRBV7-2; D: TRBD1; size: many; J: TRBJ1-6; DNA: TGTGCCAGCAGCTTCCGGGACAGGGCTAATTCACCCCTCCACTTT; CDR3: CASSFRDRANSPLHF
V: TRBV5-1; D: -; size: many; J: TRBJ1-2; DNA: TGCGCCAGCAGCCGTGACTCTGGAGGCTACACCTTC; CDR3: CASSRDSGGYTF
V: TRBV28; D: TRBD1; size: many; J: TRBJ1-1; DNA: TGTGCCAGCAGTACCTCGACAGGGACCAGCACTGAAGCTTTCTTT; CDR3: CASSTSTGTSTEAFF
V: TRBV7-8; D: -; size: many; J: TRBJ1-1; DNA: TGTGCCAGCAGCCCAAGGGGTGAGGGCACTGAAGCTTTCTTT; CDR3: CASSPRGEGTEAFF
V: TRBV19; D: -; size: many; J: TRBJ1-1; DNA: TGTGCCAGTAGTAGAGAGACAGCGAACACTGAAGCTTTCTTT; CDR3: CASSRETANTEAFF
V: TRBV12-5; D: TRBD1; size: -; J: TRBJ2-2; DNA: TGTGCTAGTGGTCCTAGCGCGGGACAGGACACCGGGGAGCTGTTTTTT; CDR3: CASGPSAGQDTGELFF
V: TRBV29-1; D: -; size: many; J: TRBJ2-5; DNA: TGCAGCGTTGAACTGGTGCGCGAGACCCAGTACTTC; CDR3: CSVELVRETQYF
V: TRBV12-3/TRBV12-4; D: -; size: -; J: TRBJ2-2; DNA: TGTGCCAGCAGTTTTATCGTCCAGGGCGGGGAGCTGTTTTTT; CDR3: CASSFIVQGGELFF
V: TRBV20-1; D: TRBD2; size: -; J: TRBJ2-7; DNA: TGCAGTGCTAGTCTTTGGCGGGAGGAGTACGAGCAGTACTTC; CDR3: CSASLWREEYEQYF
V: TRBV28; D: -; size: many; J: TRBJ2-5; DNA: TGTGCCAGCAGTTATGGGGCGGATGGTGGAGAGACCCAGTACTTC; CDR3: CASSYGADGGETQYF
V: TRBV29-1; D: TRBD2; size: -; J: TRBJ2-7; DNA: TGCAGCGTTGAAGGGGGACTAGCGGGCAGCGAGCAGTACTTC; CDR3: CSVEGGLAGSEQYF
V: TRBV6-5; D: TRBD1; size: -; J: TRBJ1-2; DNA: TGTGCCAGCAGTCACGGGACAGGGACTGGCTACACCTTC; CDR3: CASSHGTGTGYTF
V: TRBV6-4; D: TRBD1; size: many; J: TRBJ2-2; DNA: TGTGCCAGCAGTGACTCGGGACAGGGGGGCACCGGGGAGCTGTTTTTT; CDR3: CASSDSGQGGTGELFF
V: TRBV28; D: TRBD1; size: many; J: TRBJ1-5; DNA: TGTGCCAGCACCCGCCAGGGGGGTTATCAGCCCCAGCATTTT; CDR3: CASTRQGGYQPQHF
V: TRBV29-1; D: -; size: many; J: TRBJ2-5; DNA: TGCAGCGCCCATGCTTTTGAGACCCAGTACTTC; CDR3: CSAHAFETQYF
V: TRBV7-2; D: -; size: many; J: TRBJ1-4; DNA: TGTGCCAGCAGCCCCGAGGGGGGGAACGAAAAACTGTTTTTT; CDR3: CASSPEGGNEKLFF
V: TRBV6-1; D: -; size: many; J: TRBJ1-1; DNA: TGTGCCAGCAGTGAACAAGGGGGGCTTAGCGCTGAAGCTTTCTTT; CDR3: CASSEQGGLSAEAFF
V: TRBV20-1; D: TRBD1; size: -; J: TRBJ1-6; DNA: TGCAGTGCTAGAAACCCACCCGGGACAGAGAATTCACCCCTCCACTTT; CDR3: CSARNPPGTENSPLHF
V: TRBV7-2; D: -; size: -; J: TRBJ1-2; DNA: TGTGCCAGCAGCCCGTGGACAGCCTATGGCTACACCTTC; CDR3: CASSPWTAYGYTF
V: TRBV11-1; D: -; size: few; J: TRBJ1-3; DNA: TGTGCCAGCAGCCTAACGGGGCTAAGCTCTGGAAACACCATATATTTT; CDR3: CASSLTGLSSGNTIYF
V: TRBV7-9; D: -; size: many; J: TRBJ1-2; DNA: TGTGCCAGCAGCACCACAGTGTATGGCTACACCTTC; CDR3: CASSTTVYGYTF
V: TRBV6-1; D: -; size: -; J: TRBJ2-5; DNA: TGTGCCAGCCTGTACTTAGAGACCCAGTACTTC; CDR3: CASLYLETQYF
V: TRBV27; D: -; size: -; J: TRBJ2-7; DNA: TGTGCCAGCAGTTCCGGGTCCGGCTACGAGCAGTACTTC; CDR3: CASSSGSGYEQYF
V: TRBV12-5; D: -; size: -; J: TRBJ1-5; DNA: TGTGCTAGTGGTTTGAGGCATCAGCCCCAGCATTTT; CDR3: CASGLRHQPQHF
V: TRBV12-3/TRBV12-4; D: TRBD2; size: -; J: TRBJ2-5; DNA: TGTGCCAGCAGTTTCGGGACTAGCGGGAGGCAAGAGACCCAGTACTTC; CDR3: CASSFGTSGRQETQYF
V: TRBV12-3/TRBV12-4; D: TRBD2; size: few; J: TRBJ2-2; DNA: TGTGCCAGCAGTTCCCCCGGGGGGGGGTACACCGGGGAGCTGTTTTTT; CDR3: CASSSPGGGYTGELFF
V: TRBV12-3/TRBV12-4; D: -; size: -; J: TRBJ1-5; DNA: TGTGCCAGCAGTTTAGGGAGAGGGACACAAATTAGCAATCAGCCCCAGCATTTT; CDR3: CASSLGRGTQISNQPQHF
V: TRBV28; D: -; size: many; J: TRBJ2-7; DNA: TGTGCCAGCAGTGGTCGGGGCCTTAGCTCCTACGAGCAGTACTTC; CDR3: CASSGRGLSSYEQYF
V: TRBV30; D: -; size: -; J: TRBJ1-1; DNA: TGTGCCTGGAGGCCCCCCGGGGGCAACACTGAAGCTTTCTTT; CDR3: CAWRPPGGNTEAFF
V: TRBV18; D: TRBD1; size: many; J: TRBJ1-2; DNA: TGTGCCAGCTCAACAAGGACAGGTGCTAACTATGGCTACACCTTC; CDR3: CASSTRTGANYGYTF